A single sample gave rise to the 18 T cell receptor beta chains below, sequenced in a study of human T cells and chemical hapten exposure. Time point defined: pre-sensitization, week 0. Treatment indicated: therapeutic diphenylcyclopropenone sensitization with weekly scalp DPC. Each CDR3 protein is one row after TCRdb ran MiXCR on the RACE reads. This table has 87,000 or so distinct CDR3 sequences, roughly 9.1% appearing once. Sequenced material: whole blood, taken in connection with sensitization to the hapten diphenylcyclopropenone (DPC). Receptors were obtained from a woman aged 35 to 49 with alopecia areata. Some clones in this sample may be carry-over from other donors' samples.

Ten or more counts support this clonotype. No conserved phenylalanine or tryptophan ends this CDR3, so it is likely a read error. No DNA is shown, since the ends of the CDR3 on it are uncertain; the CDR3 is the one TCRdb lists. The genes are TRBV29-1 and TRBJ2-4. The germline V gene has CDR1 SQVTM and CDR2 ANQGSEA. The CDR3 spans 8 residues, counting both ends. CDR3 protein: CSVEEESS.

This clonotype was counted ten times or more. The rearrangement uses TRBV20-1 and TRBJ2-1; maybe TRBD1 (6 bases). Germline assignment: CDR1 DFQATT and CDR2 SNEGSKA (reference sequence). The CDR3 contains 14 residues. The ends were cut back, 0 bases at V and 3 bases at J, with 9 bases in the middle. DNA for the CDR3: TGCAGTGCTAGAGATACAGGGCACTACAATGAGCAGTTCTTC. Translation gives CSARDTGHYNEQFF.

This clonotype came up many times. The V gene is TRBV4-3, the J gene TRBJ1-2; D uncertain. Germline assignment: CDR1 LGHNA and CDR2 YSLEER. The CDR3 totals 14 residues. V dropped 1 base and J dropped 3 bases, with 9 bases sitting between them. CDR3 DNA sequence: TGCGCCAGCAGCCAAGTGGTTTCGGACTATGGCTACACCTTC. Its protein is CASSQVVSDYGYTF.

CDR3 nucleotides: TGTGCCAGCAAAAACTACGGCGGGGGCAATCAGCCCCAGCATTTT. It encodes CASKNYGGGNQPQHF. The chain combines TRBV2 with TRBJ1-5, with D hard to call. Germline CDR1 reads SNHLY; CDR2 reads FYNNEI. The CDR3 contains 15 residues. The ends were cut back, 7 bases at V and 2 bases at J, with 15 bases in the middle.

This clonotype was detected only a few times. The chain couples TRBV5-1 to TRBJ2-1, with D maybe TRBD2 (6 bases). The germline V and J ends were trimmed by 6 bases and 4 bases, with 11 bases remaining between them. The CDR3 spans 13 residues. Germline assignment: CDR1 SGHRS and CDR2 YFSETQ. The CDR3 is CASTWDFYNEQFF. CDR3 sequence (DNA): TGCGCCAGCACCTGGGACTTTTACAATGAGCAGTTCTTC.

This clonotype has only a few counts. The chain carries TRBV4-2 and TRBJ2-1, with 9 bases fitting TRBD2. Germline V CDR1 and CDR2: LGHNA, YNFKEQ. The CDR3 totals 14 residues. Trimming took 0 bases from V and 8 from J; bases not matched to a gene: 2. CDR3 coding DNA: TGTGCCAGCAGCCAAGAAAGGACTAGCGATGAGCAGTTCTTC. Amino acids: CASSQERTSDEQFF.

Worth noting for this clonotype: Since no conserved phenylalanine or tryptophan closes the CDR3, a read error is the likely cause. Here the CDR3 reads CASSLGGSNTEAFS. CDR3 nucleotide sequence: TGTGCCAGCAGTTTGGGAGGGTCGAACACTGAAGCTTTCTCT. The chain joins TRBV28 to TRBJ1-1; D ambiguous. Trimming removed 3 bases from V and 1 base from J, with 9 bases in between. Germline V lookup: CDR1 MDHEN, CDR2 SYDVKM. The CDR3 is made up of 14 amino acids.

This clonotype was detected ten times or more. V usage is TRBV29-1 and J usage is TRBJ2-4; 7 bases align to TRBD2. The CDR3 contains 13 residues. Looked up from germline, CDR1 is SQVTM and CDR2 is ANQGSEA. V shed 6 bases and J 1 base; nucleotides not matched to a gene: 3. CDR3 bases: TGCAGCGTGATGGGGGGGGCCAAAAACATTCAGTACTTC. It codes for CSVMGGAKNIQYF.

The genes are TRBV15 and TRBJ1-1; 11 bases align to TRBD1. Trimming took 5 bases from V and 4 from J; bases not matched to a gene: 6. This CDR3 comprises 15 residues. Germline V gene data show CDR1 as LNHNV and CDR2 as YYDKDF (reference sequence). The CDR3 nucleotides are TGTGCCACCAGCGTGCCCGGGACAGGGGGCACTGAAGCTTTCTTT. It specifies CATSVPGTGGTEAFF.

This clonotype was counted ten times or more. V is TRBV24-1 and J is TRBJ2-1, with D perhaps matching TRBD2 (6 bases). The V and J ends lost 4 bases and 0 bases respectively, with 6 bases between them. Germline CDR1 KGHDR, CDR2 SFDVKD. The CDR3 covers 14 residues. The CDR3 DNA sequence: TGTGCCACCAGTGAGGGGGGCTCCTACAATGAGCAGTTCTTC. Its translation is CATSEGGSYNEQFF.

As DNA, the CDR3 is TGTGCCAGCAGGGGGGTTTATTGGACTGAAGCTTTCTTT. Translating gives CASRGVYWTEAFF. The J gene is TRBJ1-1, the V gene TRBV6-5, with D maybe TRBD1 (5 bases). Germline V lookup: CDR1 MNHEY, CDR2 SVGAGI. The V end lost 6 bases, the J end lost 5 bases, and 13 bases lay between the germline ends. The CDR3 is made up of 13 amino acids.

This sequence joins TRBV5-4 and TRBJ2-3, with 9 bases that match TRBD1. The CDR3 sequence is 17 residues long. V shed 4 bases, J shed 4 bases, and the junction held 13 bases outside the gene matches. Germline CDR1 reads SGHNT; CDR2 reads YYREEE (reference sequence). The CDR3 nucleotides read TGTGCCAGCAGCGACCCAACAGGGGGCGTGGGCGCAGATACGCAGTATTTT. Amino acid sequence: CASSDPTGGVGADTQYF.

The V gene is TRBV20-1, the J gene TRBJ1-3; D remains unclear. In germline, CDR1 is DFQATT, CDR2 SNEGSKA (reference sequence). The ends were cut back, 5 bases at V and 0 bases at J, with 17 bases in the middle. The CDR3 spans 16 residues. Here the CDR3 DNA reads TGCAGTGCTCTTCCTTTCCGTCTTAGCTCTGGAAACACCATATATTTT. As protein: CSALPFRLSSGNTIYF.

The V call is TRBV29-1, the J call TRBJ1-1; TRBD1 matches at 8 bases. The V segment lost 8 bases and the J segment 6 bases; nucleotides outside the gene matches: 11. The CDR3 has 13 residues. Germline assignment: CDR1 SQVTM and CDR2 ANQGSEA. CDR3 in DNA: TGCAGCCCTTCCCCAGGGGGCCGCGCTGAAGCTTTCTTT. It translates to CSPSPGGRAEAFF.

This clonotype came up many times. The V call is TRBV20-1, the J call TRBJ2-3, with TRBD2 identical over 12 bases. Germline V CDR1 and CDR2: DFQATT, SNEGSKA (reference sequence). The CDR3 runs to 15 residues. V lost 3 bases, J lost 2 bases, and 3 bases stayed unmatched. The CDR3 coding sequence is TGCAGTGCTAGTCTAGCGGGGGGGGACACAGATACGCAGTATTTT. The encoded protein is CSASLAGGDTDTQYF.

The CDR3 DNA reads as TGTGCCAGCAGTCTGACAGGGGGAATAGCCTACGAGCAGTACTTC. Its protein is CASSLTGGIAYEQYF. The chain links TRBV6-2 or TRBV6-3 to TRBJ2-7, with 9 nucleotides matching TRBD1. The CDR3 is 15 amino acids. The V gene end was trimmed by 5 bases and the J gene end by 2 bases; junction bases not matched to a gene: 7. Germline V CDR1 and CDR2: MNHEY, SVGEGT.

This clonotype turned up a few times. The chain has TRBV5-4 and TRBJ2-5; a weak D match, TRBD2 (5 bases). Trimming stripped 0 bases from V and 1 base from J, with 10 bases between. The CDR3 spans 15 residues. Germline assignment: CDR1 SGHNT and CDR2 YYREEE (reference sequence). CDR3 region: CASSLVEGSQETQYF. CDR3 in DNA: TGTGCCAGCAGCTTGGTTGAGGGAAGCCAAGAGACCCAGTACTTC.

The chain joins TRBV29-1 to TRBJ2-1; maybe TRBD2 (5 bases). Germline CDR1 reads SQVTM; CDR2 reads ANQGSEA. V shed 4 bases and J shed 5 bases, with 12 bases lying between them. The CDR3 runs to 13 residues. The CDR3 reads CSVAVTINNEQFF. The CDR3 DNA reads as TGCAGCGTTGCTGTGACTATCAACAATGAGCAGTTCTTC.